This T cell receptor beta chain was documented in a study of CD8+CD57+ T cells in acquired aplastic anemia. The CDR3 has 15 amino acids. V dropped 1 base and J dropped 7 bases, with 16 bases sitting between them. Germline V lookup: CDR1 SGHVS, CDR2 FQNEAQ. CDR3 and TCR beta VDJ profiling relied on a genomic DNA template. A single record per CDR3 protein comes from TCRdb applying MiXCR to the reads. The repertoire consists of about 270,000 distinct CDR3 sequences, with around 60% occurring once and the leading ten covering less than 9.5%. This clonotype was recorded many times. Material for sequencing was sorted CD4+, CD8+, or CD8+CD57+ T cells (not recorded which) from PBMCs. The source is a human donor with severe aplastic anemia or a healthy control (not recorded which). The rearrangement joins TRBV7-8 to TRBJ2-5; tentatively, D is TRBD1 (5 bases). The CDR3 here is CASSLDAGLSWTQYF. The CDR3 DNA reads TGTGCCAGCAGCTTAGACGCAGGGCTTTCATGGACCCAGTACTTC. The entire variable domain, with the rest obtained from reference TRBV7-8 and TRBJ2-5, is as follows: GAGVSQSPRYKVAKRGQDVALRCDPISGHVSLFWYQQALGQGPEFLTYFQNEAQLDKSGLPSDRFFAERPEGSVSTLKIQRTQQEDSAVYLCASSLDAGLSWTQYFGPGTRLLVL.